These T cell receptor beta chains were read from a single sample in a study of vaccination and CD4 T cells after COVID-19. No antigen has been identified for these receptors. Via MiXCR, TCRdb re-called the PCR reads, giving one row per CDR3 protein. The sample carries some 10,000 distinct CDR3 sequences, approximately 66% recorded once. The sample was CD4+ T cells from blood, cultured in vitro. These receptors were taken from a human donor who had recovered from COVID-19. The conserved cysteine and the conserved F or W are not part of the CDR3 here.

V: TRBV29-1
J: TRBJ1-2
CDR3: SVNREANYGYT

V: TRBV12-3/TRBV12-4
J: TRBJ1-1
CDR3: ASSLRHSNTEAF

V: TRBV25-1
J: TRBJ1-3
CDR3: ASSESQPGISGNTIY

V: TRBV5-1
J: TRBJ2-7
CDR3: ASSLASSTYEQY

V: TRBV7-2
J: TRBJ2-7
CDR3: ASSHPPRNYEQY

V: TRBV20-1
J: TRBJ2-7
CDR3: SASVPGGVNEQY

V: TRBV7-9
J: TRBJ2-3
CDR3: ASSWGGRADTQY

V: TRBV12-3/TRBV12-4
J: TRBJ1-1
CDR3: ASSSGYTEAF

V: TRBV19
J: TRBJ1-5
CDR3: ASSIGGNSNQPQH

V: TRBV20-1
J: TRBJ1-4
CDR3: SARPYRATNEKLF

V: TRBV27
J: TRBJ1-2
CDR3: ASSLDRGYGLIGGYT

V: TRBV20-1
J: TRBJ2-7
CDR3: SASLAGVTYEQY

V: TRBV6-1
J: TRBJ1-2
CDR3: ASSDRQGPNYGYT

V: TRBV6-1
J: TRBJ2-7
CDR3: ASSELTAKSPYEQY

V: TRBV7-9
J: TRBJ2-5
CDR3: ASSLNTGAGETQY

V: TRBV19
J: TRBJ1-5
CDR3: ASSIDRGQPQH

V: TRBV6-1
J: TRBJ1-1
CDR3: ASRQGQGAEAF

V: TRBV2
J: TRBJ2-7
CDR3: ASSGAYEQY

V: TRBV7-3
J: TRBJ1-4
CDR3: ASSPPGCGEKLF

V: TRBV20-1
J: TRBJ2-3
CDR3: SASQRGGKADTQY

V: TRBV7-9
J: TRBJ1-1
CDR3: ASSFRTDEAF

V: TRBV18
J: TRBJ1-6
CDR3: ASSPDRHNSPLH

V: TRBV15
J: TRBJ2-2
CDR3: ATSRDMSGELF

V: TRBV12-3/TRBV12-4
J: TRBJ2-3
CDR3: ASRFGISSDTQY